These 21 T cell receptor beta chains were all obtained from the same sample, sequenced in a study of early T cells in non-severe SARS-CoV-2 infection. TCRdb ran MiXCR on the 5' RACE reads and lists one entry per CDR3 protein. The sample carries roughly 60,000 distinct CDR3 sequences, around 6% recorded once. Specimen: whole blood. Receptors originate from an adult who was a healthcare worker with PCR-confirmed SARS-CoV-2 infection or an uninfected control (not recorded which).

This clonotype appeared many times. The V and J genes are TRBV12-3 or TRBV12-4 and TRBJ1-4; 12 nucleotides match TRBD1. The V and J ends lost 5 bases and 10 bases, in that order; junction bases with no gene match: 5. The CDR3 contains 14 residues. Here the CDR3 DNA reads TGTGCCAGCAGTATCGGGACAGGGGGCGGAAAACTGTTTTTT. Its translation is CASSIGTGGGKLFF.

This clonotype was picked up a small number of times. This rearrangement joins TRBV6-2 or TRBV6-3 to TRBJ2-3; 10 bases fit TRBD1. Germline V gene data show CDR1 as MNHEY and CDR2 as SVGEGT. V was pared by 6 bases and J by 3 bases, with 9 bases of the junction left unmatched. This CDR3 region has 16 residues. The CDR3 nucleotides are TGTGCCAGCAGCAAGATGGGACAGGGGAAAACAGATACGCAGTATTTT. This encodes CASSKMGQGKTDTQYF.

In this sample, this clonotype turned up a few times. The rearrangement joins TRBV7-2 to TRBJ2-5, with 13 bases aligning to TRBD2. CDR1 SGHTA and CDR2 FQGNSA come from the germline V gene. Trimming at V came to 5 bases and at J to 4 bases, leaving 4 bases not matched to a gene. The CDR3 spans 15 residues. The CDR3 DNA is TGTGCCAGCAGCCGAGGACTAGCGGGGGTAGAGACCCAGTACTTC. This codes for CASSRGLAGVETQYF.

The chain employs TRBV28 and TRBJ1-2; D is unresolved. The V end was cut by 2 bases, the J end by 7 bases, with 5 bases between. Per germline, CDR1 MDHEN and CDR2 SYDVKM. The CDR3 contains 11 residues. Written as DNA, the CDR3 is TGTGCCAGCAGTTTAGCCGCTGGCTACACCTTC. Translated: CASSLAAGYTF.

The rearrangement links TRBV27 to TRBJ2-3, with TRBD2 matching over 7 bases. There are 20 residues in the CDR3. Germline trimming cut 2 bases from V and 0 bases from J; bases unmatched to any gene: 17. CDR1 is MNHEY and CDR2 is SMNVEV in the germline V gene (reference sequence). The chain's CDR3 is CASSLRANGLVHSSTDTQYF. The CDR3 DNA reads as TGTGCCAGCAGTTTAAGGGCCAACGGACTAGTTCATTCTAGCACAGATACGCAGTATTTT.

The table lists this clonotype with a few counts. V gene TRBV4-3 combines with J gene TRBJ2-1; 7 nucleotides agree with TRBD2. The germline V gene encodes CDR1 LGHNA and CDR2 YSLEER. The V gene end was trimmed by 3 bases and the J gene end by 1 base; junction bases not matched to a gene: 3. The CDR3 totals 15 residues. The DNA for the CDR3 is TGCGCCAGCAGCCAGGCGGGGGTGTCCTACAATGAGCAGTTCTTC. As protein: CASSQAGVSYNEQFF.

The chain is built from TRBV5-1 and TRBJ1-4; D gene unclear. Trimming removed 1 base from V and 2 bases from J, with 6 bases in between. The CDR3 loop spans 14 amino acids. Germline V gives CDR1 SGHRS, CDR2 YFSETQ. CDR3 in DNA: TGCGCCAGCAGCTTGTCGACCACTAATGAAAAACTGTTTTTT. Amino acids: CASSLSTTNEKLFF.

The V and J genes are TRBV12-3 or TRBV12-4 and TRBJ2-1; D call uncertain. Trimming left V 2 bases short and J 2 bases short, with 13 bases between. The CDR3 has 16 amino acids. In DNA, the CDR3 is TGTGCCAGCAGTTTATTAGTGGGCATAACCTACAATGAGCAGTTCTTC. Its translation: CASSLLVGITYNEQFF.

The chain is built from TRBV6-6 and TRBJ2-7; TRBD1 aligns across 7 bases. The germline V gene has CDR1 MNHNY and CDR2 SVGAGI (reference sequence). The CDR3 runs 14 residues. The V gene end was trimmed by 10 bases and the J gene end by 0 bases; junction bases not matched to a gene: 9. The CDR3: CATQRDSNSYEQYF. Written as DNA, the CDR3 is TGTGCCACCCAGAGGGACAGCAACTCCTACGAGCAGTACTTC.

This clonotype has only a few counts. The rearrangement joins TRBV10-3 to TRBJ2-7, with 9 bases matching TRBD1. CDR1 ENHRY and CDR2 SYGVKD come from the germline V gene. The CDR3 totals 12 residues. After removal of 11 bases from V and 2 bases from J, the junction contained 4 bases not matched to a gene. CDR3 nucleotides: TGTGCCTCACGGGACAGGGCCTACGAGCAGTACTTC. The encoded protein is CASRDRAYEQYF.

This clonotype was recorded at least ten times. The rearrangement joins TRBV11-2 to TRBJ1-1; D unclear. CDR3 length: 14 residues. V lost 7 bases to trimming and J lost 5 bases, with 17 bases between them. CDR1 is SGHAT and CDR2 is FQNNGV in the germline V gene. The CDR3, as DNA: TGTGCCAGCACCCCGGCGGGGAGGGAAACTGAAGCTTTCTTT. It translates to CASTPAGRETEAFF.

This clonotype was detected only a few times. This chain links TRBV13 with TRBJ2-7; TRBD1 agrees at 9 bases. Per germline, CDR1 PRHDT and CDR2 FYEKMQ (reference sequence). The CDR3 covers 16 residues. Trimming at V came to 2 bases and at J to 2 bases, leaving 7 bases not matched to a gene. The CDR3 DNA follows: TGTGCCAGCAGCTTAAGAACAGGGGGCAACCCCTACGAGCAGTACTTC. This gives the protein CASSLRTGGNPYEQYF. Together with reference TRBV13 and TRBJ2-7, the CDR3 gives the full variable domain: AAGVIQSPRHLIKEKRETATLKCYPIPRHDTVYWYQQGPGQDPQFLISFYEKMQSDKGSIPDRFSAQQFSDYHSELNMSSLELGDSALYFCASSLRTGGNPYEQYFGPGTRLTVT.

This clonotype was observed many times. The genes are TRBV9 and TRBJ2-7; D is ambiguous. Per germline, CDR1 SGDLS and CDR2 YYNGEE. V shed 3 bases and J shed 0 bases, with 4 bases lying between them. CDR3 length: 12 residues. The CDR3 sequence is CASSGDSYEQYF. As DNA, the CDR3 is TGTGCCAGCAGCGGGGACTCCTACGAGCAGTACTTC. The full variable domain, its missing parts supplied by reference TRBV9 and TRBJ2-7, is DSGVTQTPKHLITATGQRVTLRCSPRSGDLSVYWYQQSLDQGLQFLIQYYNGEERAKGNILERFSAQQFPDLHSELNLSSLELGDSALYFCASSGDSYEQYFGPGTRLTVT.

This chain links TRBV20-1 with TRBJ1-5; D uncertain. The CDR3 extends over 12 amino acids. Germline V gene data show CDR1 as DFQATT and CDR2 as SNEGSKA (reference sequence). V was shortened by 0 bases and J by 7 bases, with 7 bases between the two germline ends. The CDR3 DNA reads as TGCAGTGCTAGAGATGGGGTCCAGCCCCAGCATTTT. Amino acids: CSARDGVQPQHF.

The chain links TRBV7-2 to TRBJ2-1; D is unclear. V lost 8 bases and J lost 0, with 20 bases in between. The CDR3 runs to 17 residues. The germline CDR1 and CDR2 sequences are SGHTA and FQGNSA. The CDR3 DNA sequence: TGTGCCAGCTTCGATAGGAGCTCCATTAGCTCCTACAATGAGCAGTTCTTC. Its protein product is CASFDRSSISSYNEQFF.

As DNA, the CDR3 is TGTGCCAGTACCAGAGGGACAGCCTCTTGGGATGAGCAGTTCTTC. It specifies CASTRGTASWDEQFF. The chain employs TRBV19 and TRBJ2-1, with 7 bases that match TRBD1. The germline V gene has CDR1 LNHDA and CDR2 SQIVND (reference sequence). Losses at the gene ends were 7 bases for V and 8 bases for J; bases not matched to a gene: 14. This CDR3 has 15 residues.

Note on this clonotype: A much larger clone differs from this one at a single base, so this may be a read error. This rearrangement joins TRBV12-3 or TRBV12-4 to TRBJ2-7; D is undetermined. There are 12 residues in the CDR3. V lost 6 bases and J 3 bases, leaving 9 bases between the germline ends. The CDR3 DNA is TGTGCCAGCAGGTTGACCGGCTACGAGCAGTACTTC. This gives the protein CASRLTGYEQYF.

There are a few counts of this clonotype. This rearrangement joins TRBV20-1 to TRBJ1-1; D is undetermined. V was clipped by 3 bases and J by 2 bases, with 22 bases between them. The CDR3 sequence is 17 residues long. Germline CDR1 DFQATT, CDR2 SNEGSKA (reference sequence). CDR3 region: CSARWQTIPSDNTEAFF. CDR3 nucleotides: TGCAGTGCTAGGTGGCAGACTATACCCTCCGATAACACTGAAGCTTTCTTT.

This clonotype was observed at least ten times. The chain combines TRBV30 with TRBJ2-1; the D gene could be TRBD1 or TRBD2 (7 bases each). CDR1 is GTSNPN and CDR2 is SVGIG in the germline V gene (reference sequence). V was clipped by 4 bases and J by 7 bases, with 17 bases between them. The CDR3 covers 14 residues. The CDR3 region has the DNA TGTGCCTGGACCCAAGGGGAGGGGGCAAATGAGCAGTTCTTC. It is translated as CAWTQGEGANEQFF.

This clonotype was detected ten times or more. The CDR3 loop reads CASSWDKYYEQYF. CDR3 nucleotides: TGTGCCAGCAGTTGGGACAAATACTACGAGCAGTACTTC. This sequence joins TRBV27 and TRBJ2-7, with a tentative D call TRBD1 (6 bases). CDR3 length equals 13 residues. Trimming removed 4 bases from V and 3 bases from J, with 10 bases in between. Looked up from germline, CDR1 is MNHEY and CDR2 is SMNVEV (reference sequence).

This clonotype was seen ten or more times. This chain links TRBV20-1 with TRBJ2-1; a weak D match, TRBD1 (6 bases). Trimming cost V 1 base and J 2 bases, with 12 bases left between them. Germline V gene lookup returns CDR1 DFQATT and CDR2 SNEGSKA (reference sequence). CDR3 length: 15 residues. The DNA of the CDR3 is TGCAGTGCTAGAGCCGGGACATCCCCCTACAATGAGCAGTTCTTC. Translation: CSARAGTSPYNEQFF.